This TCR beta chain was observed in a study of T cells in Graves' hyperthyroidism and ophthalmopathy. Study information: At initial diagnosis, before any treatment had begun, peripheral blood was obtained. Study observations and caveats: The blood repertoire included most of the expanded thyroid clonotypes above 0.001.

With 7 bases clipped from V and 5 bases from J, the junction kept 10 bases outside the gene matches. Germline CDR1 reads MDHEN; CDR2 reads SYDVKM. This CDR3 is built from 15 residues. It was RNA transcripts that yielded the amplified TCR beta CDR3 regions. With the HTBI primer set, the TCR CDR3 went through a first round of RT-PCR. TCRdb passed the multiplex PCR reads through MiXCR, listing each CDR3 protein once. The sample comprises a few hundred thousand distinct CDR3 sequences, approximately 17% of which are singletons, and under 20% rests with the top ten. This clonotype appeared many times. Antigen specificity is unknown. Not enrolled were patients with uncontrolled infection, other autoimmune disease, pregnancy or lactation.

The chain links TRBV28 to TRBJ2-7; 11 bases fit TRBD2. The sample consisted of blood. The receptor was derived from a woman aged 18-29 years with Graves' ophthalmopathy. CDR3 sequence: CASTLSGGAGNEQYF. As DNA, the CDR3 is TGTGCCAGCACCCTTAGCGGGGGGGCCGGGAACGAGCAGTACTTC.